This T cell receptor (beta chain) was sequenced for a study of blood T cell repertoires in COVID-19 (TCRdb year 2020). In the study overall: Collaborator samples came from the United States, Italy and Spain and covered acute and convalescent phases of COVID-19. Samples were obtained from the ongoing ImmuneRACE study (first 160 participants) and from 1,254 subjects provided by 6 global collaborators. Where available, HLA class I and class II types were taken from metadata supplied by the sample provider and were not determined by assay-based typing. The repertoires were made available in a free public database intended to serve as a resource for research on the immune response to SARS-CoV-2. The prospective study material was composed of cDNA or gDNA derived from T cells, B-cell-depleted T cells, or PBMCs. A de-identified subject ID, COVID-19 status, age in years and sex were almost always included in the sample metadata. Subjects who had been exposed to COVID-19, were actively infected with it, or had recovered from it provided the deeply sampled blood TCRbeta repertoires that made up the dataset. Results the study describes overall, beyond this receptor: The amount of clinical and demographic metadata varied by source and participant and was provided uncurated.

The collaborating institutions used their own protocols to collect whole blood in K2EDTA tubes. For TCRbeta analysis, collaborators shipped samples in one of three forms: frozen whole blood, isolated PBMCs, or DNA extracted from either of those sample types. This clone showed up just once. Its antigen is unknown. No much larger clonotype is one base removed from it; base qualities were not supplied. TCRbeta CDR3 regions were amplified from genomic DNA by means of the immunoSEQ Assay, a bias-controlled multiplex PCR. The authors' pipeline ran thus. Within the assay, amplification of reference gene primers was used to estimate how many nucleated cells each sample contained. To quantify the absolute abundance of each unique TCRbeta CDR3 rearrangement, sequence reads were collapsed and filtered. For each sample, productive Simpson clonality was calculated as the square root of Simpson's diversity index over productive rearrangements. Entries here come from immuneACCESS through TCRdb and include only in-frame sequences with V and J called. Some clones fail to appear in such tables; in the studies checked, an unresolved V gene covers under half of the shortfall, and the cause of the remainder is unknown. For V, J and clone size, that table is used; D and trimming come from the DNA. This sample holds about 160,000 clones; roughly nine tenths were observed only once. In total, the top ten clones hold around 4.6% of the sample.

CDR1 and CDR2 were assigned from the germline V gene as SQVTM and ANQGSEA. The CDR3 covers 14 residues, taking in both the cysteine and the phenylalanine. CDR3 DNA only is kept here, 42 bases in frame from base 1. V loses 7 bases at its end and J loses 9 bases; junction bases beyond the gene matches: 7. The sequence is built from TRBV29-1 and TRBJ2-1; 15 bases in the middle match TRBD2. Sample: peripheral blood. This clonotype was obtained from a woman aged 60-70 years with active or convalescent COVID-19. The encoded CDR3 is CSARTSGGAGEQFF. The DNA sequence follows: TGCAGCGCAAGGACTAGCGGGGGGGCCGGTGAGCAGTTCTTC.